The 8 T cell receptor beta chains listed next were all sequenced from one sample in a study of T-cell memory formation after mild COVID-19 (dated by TCRdb to the early 2020s). Library prep was done by 5' RACE. The sample was run on an Illumina NovaSeq 6000. In-frame beta chains were kept once TCRdb had trimmed the public reads at Q25 with fastp and called clones with MiXCR. When rows share a CDR3 protein, they turn into one entry using the most common DNA and genes. Present in this sample are approximately 170,000 distinct CDR3 sequences, 13% of which were seen just once. In total, the top ten clones hold 2.5% to 4% of the sample. Sequenced: PBMCs or a T cell subset sorted from them (not recorded which). Receptor source: a man between 18 and 35 years old who had mild COVID-19 (a few samples of this study predate the infection). The sample titles of this study are shuffled in the database, so cell type and time point are left out; the donor was told from shared clones.

This clonotype was seen a handful of times. This chain links TRBV5-5 with TRBJ1-1; perhaps TRBD1 as D (5 bases). Germline V CDR1 and CDR2: SGHKS, YYEKEE (reference sequence). The CDR3 totals 14 residues. The germline V and J ends were trimmed by 0 bases and 7 bases, with 13 bases remaining between them. The DNA for the CDR3 is TGTGCCAGCAGCTTGGTTACCAGGGACGTTGAAGCTTTCTTT. As protein: CASSLVTRDVEAFF.

This clonotype was detected only a few times. The chain uses TRBV19 and TRBJ2-5, with a weak D call TRBD2 (5 bases). Germline loops: CDR1 LNHDA, CDR2 SQIVND (reference sequence). CDR3 length: 13 amino acids. V dropped 7 bases and J dropped 1 base, with 10 bases sitting between them. CDR3 amino acids: CASTGGSQETQYF. CDR3 DNA: TGTGCCAGTACAGGAGGAAGCCAAGAGACCCAGTACTTC. The full variable domain, completed using reference TRBV19 and TRBJ2-5, is DGGITQSPKYLFRKEGQNVTLSCEQNLNHDAMYWYRQDPGQGLRLIYYSQIVNDFQKGDIAEGYSVSREKKESFPLTVTSAQKNPTAFYLCASTGGSQETQYFGPGTRLLVL.

This chain uses TRBV5-1 with TRBJ2-4; 9 bases match TRBD1. The CDR3 covers 14 residues. Germline V gene lookup returns CDR1 SGHRS and CDR2 YFSETQ. V lost 1 base and J lost 7; bases outside the gene matches: 3. CDR3 bases: TGCGCCAGCAGCTTGACAGGGGGCGCGAACATTCAGTACTTC. It is translated as CASSLTGGANIQYF.

This clonotype was seen a few times. The chain carries TRBV7-2 and TRBJ2-2; D is tentatively TRBD1 or TRBD2 (5 bases each). Germline V lookup: CDR1 SGHTA, CDR2 FQGNSA. Trimming shortened V by 5 bases and J by 4 bases, and 17 bases separated the two germline ends. The CDR3 runs to 16 residues. The CDR3 region has the DNA TGTGCCAGCAGCGGTCGCTGGCAGGGAGCCACCGGGGAGCTGTTTTTT. It specifies CASSGRWQGATGELFF. The full variable domain, in which reference TRBV7-2 and TRBJ2-2 provide the parts outside the CDR3, is GAGVSQSPSNKVTEKGKDVELRCDPISGHTALYWYRQSLGQGLEFLIYFQGNSAPDKSGLPSDRFSAERTGGSVSTLTIQRTQQEDSAVYLCASSGRWQGATGELFFGEGSRLTVL.

This clonotype was found many times. CDR3 in DNA: TGCGCCAGCAGCTTGGTGGGGGCCGAGACCCAGTACTTC. This translates into CASSLVGAETQYF. The rearrangement uses TRBV5-1 and TRBJ2-5, with D possibly matching TRBD1 (6 bases). The CDR3 has 13 amino acids. V shed 0 bases and J shed 5 bases, with 8 bases lying between them. CDR1 and CDR2 (germline): SGHRS, YFSETQ.

In its sample, this clonotype was seen a few times. The rearrangement uses TRBV10-3 and TRBJ1-1, with D perhaps matching TRBD1 (5 bases). Trimming removed 6 bases from V and 4 bases from J, with 24 bases in between. Germline CDR1 reads ENHRY; CDR2 reads SYGVKD. This CDR3 region has 17 residues. The DNA for the CDR3 is TGTGCCATCAGAACCCTGACAAAGGCAGGGCGCGGCACTGAAGCTTTCTTT. This sequence encodes CAIRTLTKAGRGTEAFF.

With respect to this clonotype: The junction departs from the called germline gene at one end, perhaps through a read error. V gene TRBV4-1 combines with J gene TRBJ2-3, with D unresolved. Looked up from germline, CDR1 is MGHRA and CDR2 is YSYEKL. The length of the CDR3 is 15 residues. In DNA form, the CDR3 reads TGCGCCAGCATCCAAAGACCATTGGTGGGGGATACGCAGTATTTT. Residues: CASIQRPLVGDTQYF.

This chain uses TRBV29-1 with TRBJ2-1; 7 nucleotides line up with TRBD1. This CDR3 has 13 residues. The germline V gene encodes CDR1 SQVTM and CDR2 ANQGSEA. Trimming at V came to 2 bases and at J to 8 bases, leaving 6 bases not matched to a gene. This CDR3 reads CSVEKGAGDEQFF. CDR3 DNA sequence: TGCAGCGTTGAAAAGGGGGCAGGGGATGAGCAGTTCTTC.